The subject of this entry is one T cell receptor beta chain. Its cognate antigen has yet to be identified. No qualities accompany the bases; no much larger clone lies one base away. The trial excluded patients who had a history of autoimmune disease or were on systemic immunosuppression. Peripheral blood for TCR sequencing was collected from all dose cohorts at baseline, on cycle 4 day 1, and on cycle 7 day 1. Samples were obtained from an open-label, multicenter, first-in-human phase I dose-escalation trial of ivuxolimab. Adults with locally advanced or metastatic melanoma, renal cell, hepatocellular, or head and neck squamous cell carcinoma were enrolled in the trial. Before TCR sequencing, CD4+ and CD8+ T cells were separately sorted from peripheral blood. The sample belongs to a study of OX40 agonist ivuxolimab in advanced cancers. With regard to the full study: Ivuxolimab, which targeted the costimulatory receptor OX40 (CD134), was an agonistic, fully human IgG2 monoclonal antibody. Among the 52 dose-escalation patients, roughly 20 had hepatocellular carcinoma, roughly 15 melanoma, 9 renal cell carcinoma and 9 head and neck cancer. The paper reports the monotherapy dose-escalation portion (N of about 50 patients) of the phase I ivuxolimab trial. The dose-escalation cohort was roughly 80% male with a mean age of about 65 years, ranging from 23 to 79. Prior anti-PD-1, anti-PD-L1 or anti-CTLA-4 therapy was permitted, and approximately 39% of dose-escalation patients had received checkpoint inhibitors. The purpose of peripheral TCRbeta sequencing was to test whether ivuxolimab changed TCR sequence diversity and led to clonal T-cell expansion. Intravenous ivuxolimab was administered to patients every 2 weeks at six dose levels: 0.01, 0.1, 0.3, 1.5, 3 and 10 mg/kg. Partial responses were achieved by three dose-escalation patients, of whom one had hepatocellular carcinoma and two had cutaneous melanoma.

Study-wide conclusions, independent of this receptor: Low levels of normalized T-cell clonal expansion were also seen in some patients who did not respond. After ivuxolimab, CD8+ T cells had more expanded clones than CD4+ T cells on average. At doses of 0.1 to 3.0 mg/kg, clonal expansion of both CD4+ and CD8+ blood T cells was observed from baseline to week 6. The antigen specificity of the clonally expanded peripheral T cells was not determined. In the 0.1-3.0 mg/kg groups, partial responders were among the patients with the lowest normalized peripheral clonal expansion, particularly in CD8+ T cells.

Genomic DNA was extracted from sorted cells for sequencing of the TCRbeta CDR3 region. The immunoSEQ Assay was used to sequence the TCRbeta CDR3 regions. TCRdb took this table from immuneACCESS and kept in-frame rearrangements with V and J called. Such tables lack part of the clones; where checked against another copy, unresolved V genes explain under half of the gap, and the rest is unexplained. This sample holds about 27,000 clones; 70% to 90% were observed only once. The ten largest account for 29% of the sample. Unmatched junction bases come to 12, with V trimmed by 6 bases and J by 4 bases. Looking up the germline V gene yields CDR1 MNHEY and CDR2 SVGAGI. The CDR3 covers 15 residues, taking in both the cysteine and the phenylalanine. Here the CDR3 DNA is all that survives: 45 bases in frame from base 1.

This TCR was sampled from an adult with an advanced solid tumor such as melanoma, head and neck, liver or kidney cancer. Sample: CD4+ or CD8+ T cells sorted from blood, taken in a trial of the OX40 agonist ivuxolimab. The sequence links TRBV6-5 to TRBJ2-7, and 7 junctional nucleotides match TRBD1. The CDR3 reads as follows: CASSPPRQGKYEQYF. The nucleotides read TGTGCCAGCAGCCCTCCAAGACAGGGTAAATACGAGCAGTACTTC.